The 16 T cell receptor beta chains listed next were all sequenced from one sample in a study of blood T cell repertoires in COVID-19. TCRdb's table, derived via immunoSEQ multiplex PCR, lists solely in-frame clones and lacks some. Of about 350,000 clones in the sample, 85% to 90% were seen once. Sequencing input: peripheral blood. These receptors were obtained from a woman aged 70-85 years with COVID-19, enrolled during active disease.

V usage is TRBV29-1 and J usage is TRBJ2-3; 11 nucleotides match TRBD2. Per germline, CDR1 SQVTM and CDR2 ANQGSEA. This CDR3 spans 15 amino acids. V gave up 8 bases and J gave up 6 bases; unmatched junction bases: 13. The CDR3 region is CSFSGGAKTTDTQYF. In DNA form, the CDR3 reads TGCAGCTTTAGCGGGGGGGCCAAAACGACGGATACGCAGTATTTT.

The gene calls are TRBV10-3 and TRBJ2-7; D gene uncertain. The CDR3 is 13 amino acids. The germline gives CDR1 ENHRY, CDR2 SYGVKD. Trimming pared 0 bases from V and 1 base from J, leaving 4 bases between. As DNA, the CDR3 is TGTGCCATCAGTGAGTCACAGTCCTACGAGCAGTACTTC. Translating gives CAISESQSYEQYF.

The rearrangement links TRBV27 to TRBJ2-2, with a weak D call TRBD1 (5 bases). The length of the CDR3 is 15 residues. Germline assignment: CDR1 MNHEY and CDR2 SMNVEV (reference sequence). V dropped 7 bases and J dropped 5 bases, with 17 bases sitting between them. CDR3 DNA sequence: TGTGCCAGCACCAACGGGCAGGGTTGGACCGGGGAGCTGTTTTTT. Amino acid sequence: CASTNGQGWTGELFF.

V is TRBV24-1 and J is TRBJ2-3; D may be TRBD2 (6 bases). Trimming left V 6 bases short and J 2 bases short, with 20 bases between. Germline V gene lookup returns CDR1 KGHDR and CDR2 SFDVKD. The CDR3 is 17 amino acids. In DNA, the CDR3 is TGTGCCACCAGTCCTCCGCCAGGGACTGATCTCACAGATACGCAGTATTTT. Protein: CATSPPPGTDLTDTQYF.

The chain has TRBV11-2 and TRBJ2-2; D may be TRBD2 (5 bases). CDR1 and CDR2 from the germline V gene are SGHAT and FQNNGV. The V and J ends lost 7 bases and 1 base respectively, with 13 bases between them. The CDR3 runs to 15 residues. CDR3 nucleotide sequence: TGTGCCAGCACCAACGTCGGAGGGAACACCGGGGAGCTGTTTTTT. Its translation: CASTNVGGNTGELFF.

The V and J genes are TRBV10-1 and TRBJ2-3; no definite D call. The CDR3 has 14 amino acids. V lost 4 bases and J 6 bases, leaving 14 bases between the germline ends. In germline, CDR1 is WNHNN, CDR2 SYGVQD (reference sequence). CDR3: CASSAELKRDTQYF. In DNA, the CDR3 is TGCGCCAGCAGTGCAGAGTTAAAGAGGGATACGCAGTATTTT.

The chain carries TRBV19 and TRBJ1-5; D perhaps matches TRBD1 (6 bases). Trimming left V 9 bases short and J 0 bases short, with 15 bases between. The germline V gene has CDR1 LNHDA and CDR2 SQIVND (reference sequence). The CDR3 is 15 amino acids. CDR3 sequence reads: CASTEQGYSNQPQHF. CDR3 in DNA: TGTGCCAGCACCGAACAGGGATATAGCAATCAGCCCCAGCATTTT.

V gene TRBV30 combines with J gene TRBJ1-2, with 12 bases lining up with TRBD1. V shed 1 base and J 5 bases; nucleotides not matched to a gene: 5. The CDR3 runs to 15 residues. Germline-derived CDR1 and CDR2 are GTSNPN and SVGIG (reference sequence). For the CDR3, the DNA is TGTGCCTGGAGTGCCCCGGGACAGGGGGCTTATGGCTACACCTTC. Its translation: CAWSAPGQGAYGYTF.

This chain uses TRBV4-1 with TRBJ2-5, with 8 positions matching TRBD2. Trimming removed 1 base from V and 6 bases from J; junction bases left unmatched: 10. The CDR3 consists of 16 residues. From germline, CDR1 is MGHRA and CDR2 YSYEKL. In DNA, the CDR3 is TGCGCCAGCAGCCAAGTATCACTAGCGGAAGGAAAGACCCAGTACTTC. Translated: CASSQVSLAEGKTQYF.

To note about this clone: A read error may produce the germline difference seen at one junction end. This chain links TRBV27 with TRBJ2-7, with D perhaps TRBD2 (7 bases). The germline V gene has CDR1 MNHEY and CDR2 SMNVEV (reference sequence). CDR3 length equals 13 residues. The DNA of the CDR3 is TGTGCCAGCAGTCCCGCCCTCGGGACCGGGGGGCACTTC. Protein product: CASSPALGTGGHF.

The gene calls are TRBV4-2 and TRBJ2-2, with a tentative D call TRBD1 (6 bases). V dropped 2 bases and J dropped 0 bases, with 16 bases sitting between them. The germline gives CDR1 LGHNA, CDR2 YNFKEQ. This CDR3 comprises 18 residues. This CDR3 is CASSQRLVWGPNTGELFF. CDR3 bases: TGTGCCAGCAGCCAAAGACTCGTCTGGGGGCCGAACACCGGGGAGCTGTTTTTT.

The chain links TRBV29-1 to TRBJ1-1, with D perhaps TRBD1 (6 bases). Germline-derived CDR1 and CDR2 are SQVTM and ANQGSEA. The CDR3 loop spans 15 amino acids. The germline V and J ends were trimmed by 1 base and 1 base, with 13 bases remaining between them. The CDR3 is CSVEGAGAANTEAFF. CDR3 in DNA: TGCAGCGTTGAAGGTGCAGGGGCAGCGAACACTGAAGCTTTCTTT.

This sequence joins TRBV30 and TRBJ1-1; 7 nucleotides align to TRBD1. CDR1 and CDR2 (germline): GTSNPN, SVGIG (reference sequence). Trimming cost V 3 bases and J 1 base; bases outside gene matches: 8. CDR3 length equals 15 residues. The CDR3 loop reads CAWSPSNRGNTEAFF. The CDR3 nucleotides read TGTGCCTGGAGCCCTTCAAACAGGGGGAACACTGAAGCTTTCTTT.

J is TRBJ2-5 and V is TRBV6-5; D possibly corresponds to TRBD1 (5 bases). Trimming cost V 4 bases and J 3 bases, with 15 bases left between them. Germline CDR1 reads MNHEY; CDR2 reads SVGAGI. The CDR3 spans 15 residues. CDR3: CASSSTSTAKETQYF. DNA for the CDR3: TGTGCCAGCAGTTCTACCTCGACAGCAAAAGAGACCCAGTACTTC.

Note on this clone: Different DNA sequences within this sample yield the same CDR3. The genes are TRBV5-4 and TRBJ1-4, with 9 bases identical to TRBD1. The trim removed 4 bases at V and 6 bases at J, leaving 4 bases unmatched. CDR1 and CDR2 (germline): SGHNT, YYREEE (reference sequence). The CDR3 totals 14 residues. CDR3 nucleotide sequence: TGTGCCAGCAGCCCCGACAGGGGGTATGAAAAACTGTTTTTT. It yields the protein CASSPDRGYEKLFF.

The V and J genes are TRBV5-1 and TRBJ2-1; 11 bases fit TRBD2. CDR1 is SGHRS, CDR2 YFSETQ, per germline. V shed 2 bases and J 6 bases; nucleotides not matched to a gene: 7. CDR3 length equals 16 residues. The CDR3 bases are TGCGCCAGCAGCTTTCCCACTAGCGGGGGTGGCAATGAGCAGTTCTTC. Translated: CASSFPTSGGGNEQFF.